These 18 T cell receptor beta chains originate from one sample sequenced in a study of blood T cell repertoires in COVID-19. Repertoires were generated with immunoSEQ multiplex PCR, while TCRdb's copy carries only in-frame clones and drops some. The sample shows a few hundred thousand clones, 90% to 95% of them seen only once. Sequenced input: PBMCs or T cells enriched from blood (not recorded which). The receptor source for this set is a woman aged 40 to 50 who had been exposed to COVID-19.

The chain joins TRBV27 to TRBJ2-1; 10 bases match TRBD1. Germline V gives CDR1 MNHEY, CDR2 SMNVEV (reference sequence). The CDR3 spans 15 residues. After removal of 6 bases from V and 4 bases from J, the junction contained 6 bases not matched to a gene. The CDR3 sequence: CASSRGTGEYNEQFF. CDR3 sequence (DNA): TGTGCCAGCAGCCGTGGGACAGGGGAATACAATGAGCAGTTCTTC.

The chain has TRBV7-9 and TRBJ1-3, with a possible D match to TRBD1 (5 bases). CDR3 length: 15 amino acids. The germline gives CDR1 SEHNR, CDR2 FQNEAQ (reference sequence). Trimming removed 7 bases from V and 3 bases from J, with 16 bases in between. DNA for the CDR3: TGTGCCAGCACCCCAAAGGGGTCCTTTGGAAACACCATATATTTT. Protein sequence: CASTPKGSFGNTIYF.

This clone has a handful of counts. The sample carries other DNA sequences with the same CDR3. The gene calls are TRBV5-1 and TRBJ1-1; D ambiguous. The length of the CDR3 is 15 residues. The V end lost 0 bases, the J end lost 1 base, and 10 bases lay between the germline ends. Germline V lookup: CDR1 SGHRS, CDR2 YFSETQ. For the CDR3, the DNA is TGCGCCAGCAGCTTGGGGGTCCGGGGGAACACTGAAGCTTTCTTT. This codes for CASSLGVRGNTEAFF.

The chain combines TRBV5-1 with TRBJ2-7, with D maybe TRBD1 (6 bases). The CDR3 consists of 15 residues. Germline V gene sequence: CDR1 SGHRS, CDR2 YFSETQ. V was trimmed by 0 bases and J by 0 bases, leaving 10 bases between them. The CDR3 sequence: CASSLGGHSSYEQYF. The CDR3 DNA sequence: TGCGCCAGCAGCTTGGGGGGACATTCCTCCTACGAGCAGTACTTC.

This chain uses TRBV7-8 with TRBJ2-1; TRBD2 matches 8 bases. The CDR3 covers 15 residues. Unmatched junction bases numbered 4, after V lost 3 bases and J lost 3 bases. Germline V gene data show CDR1 as SGHVS and CDR2 as FQNEAQ. This CDR3 is CASSFRGGDYNEQFF. For the CDR3, the DNA is TGTGCCAGCAGCTTCCGGGGGGGAGACTACAATGAGCAGTTCTTC. Full variable domain (outside the CDR3, taken from reference TRBV7-8 and TRBJ2-1): GAGVSQSPRYKVAKRGQDVALRCDPISGHVSLFWYQQALGQGPEFLTYFQNEAQLDKSGLPSDRFFAERPEGSVSTLKIQRTQQEDSAVYLCASSFRGGDYNEQFFGPGTRLTVL.

The chain combines TRBV30 with TRBJ2-7, with a tentative D call TRBD2 (5 bases). The CDR3 has 14 residues. V lost 2 bases, J lost 2 bases, and 13 bases lay in between. Germline CDR1 reads GTSNPN; CDR2 reads SVGIG (reference sequence). Here the CDR3 reads CAWSPRTFAYEQYF. DNA for the CDR3: TGTGCCTGGAGTCCCCGGACTTTTGCCTACGAGCAGTACTTC.

The V and J genes are TRBV21-1 and TRBJ1-5; TRBD1, the D gene given by the table, was not confirmed from the DNA. TRBV21-1 is recorded as a pseudogene. This CDR3 contains 17 residues. CDR3 in DNA: TGTGCCAGCAGCAAAGCGCTCACAGGGATTTGCAATCAGCCCCAGCATTTT. Residues: CASSKALTGICNQPQHF.

The chain combines TRBV7-9 with TRBJ2-3; tentative D call: TRBD2 (6 bases). CDR1 and CDR2 (germline): SEHNR, FQNEAQ (reference sequence). Trimming pared 2 bases from V and 6 bases from J, leaving 12 bases between. CDR3 length equals 14 residues. CDR3 sequence reads: CASSLSGGMDTQYF. Written as DNA, the CDR3 is TGTGCCAGCAGCTTAAGTGGGGGGATGGATACGCAGTATTTT.

This clone occurred once. The V and J genes are TRBV6-5 and TRBJ2-2, with 10 bases aligning to TRBD2. Germline CDR1 is MNHEY and CDR2 is SVGAGI. V lost 0 bases to trimming and J lost 5 bases; unmatched junction nucleotides: 3. The CDR3 sequence is 16 residues long. The chain's CDR3 is CASSYSSSGGTGELFF. CDR3 bases: TGTGCCAGCAGTTACTCGTCTAGCGGGGGTACCGGGGAGCTGTTTTTT.

The V and J genes are TRBV9 and TRBJ2-7; TRBD2 matches at 7 bases. V was pared by 0 bases and J by 5 bases, with 11 bases of the junction left unmatched. The CDR3 length is 16 residues. Germline V CDR1 and CDR2: SGDLS, YYNGEE. The CDR3, as DNA: TGTGCCAGCAGCGTAGAATTGGGCGGGAGAGGAGACGAGCAGTACTTC. The encoded protein is CASSVELGGRGDEQYF.

Points on this clone: The sample carries other DNA sequences with the same CDR3. V gene TRBV29-1 combines with J gene TRBJ1-2, with D unresolved. This CDR3 region has 9 residues. Per germline, CDR1 SQVTM and CDR2 ANQGSEA. Trimming shortened V by 6 bases and J by 8 bases, and 7 bases separated the two germline ends. CDR3 sequence: CSVREGYTF. The CDR3 DNA is TGCAGCGTGAGGGAGGGCTACACCTTC.

J is TRBJ1-1 and V is TRBV9; 10 positions match TRBD1. The CDR3 is 15 amino acids. The germline V gene has CDR1 SGDLS and CDR2 YYNGEE. With 3 bases clipped from V and 3 bases from J, the junction kept 5 bases outside the gene matches. The CDR3 DNA sequence: TGTGCCAGCAGCGGACAGGGGGCTCTAGACACTGAAGCTTTCTTT. Encoded protein: CASSGQGALDTEAFF.

The rearrangement links TRBV7-8 to TRBJ1-5; TRBD1 matches at 9 bases. From germline, CDR1 is SGHVS and CDR2 FQNEAQ. CDR3 length equals 20 residues. V gave up 4 bases and J gave up 0 bases; unmatched junction bases: 16. As DNA, the CDR3 is TGTGCCAGCAGCTACCAAACGAGGACAGGGGTCCCCTATAGCAATCAGCCCCAGCATTTT. Residues: CASSYQTRTGVPYSNQPQHF. The full variable domain, its missing parts supplied by reference TRBV7-8 and TRBJ1-5, is GAGVSQSPRYKVAKRGQDVALRCDPISGHVSLFWYQQALGQGPEFLTYFQNEAQLDKSGLPSDRFFAERPEGSVSTLKIQRTQQEDSAVYLCASSYQTRTGVPYSNQPQHFGDGTRLSIL.

This sequence joins TRBV2 and TRBJ1-5; D gene unclear. Germline CDR1 SNHLY, CDR2 FYNNEI. The CDR3 length is 15 residues. Trimming stripped 3 bases from V and 6 bases from J, with 15 bases between. CDR3: CASSEGLPVGQPQHF. In nucleotides, the CDR3 is TGTGCCAGCAGTGAGGGCCTCCCGGTAGGTCAGCCCCAGCATTTT.

The chain employs TRBV2 and TRBJ1-1, with D perhaps TRBD1 (6 bases). Trimming took off 3 bases at V and 13 bases at J, with 18 bases between the two ends. In germline, CDR1 is SNHLY, CDR2 FYNNEI. The length of the CDR3 is 13 residues. The CDR3: CASSDTGFGGGFF. The CDR3 DNA reads TGTGCCAGCAGTGATACGGGCTTTGGGGGCGGTTTCTTT.

This clone turned up a few times. This chain connects TRBV7-9 to TRBJ2-1, with TRBD1 as a possible D gene (6 bases). This CDR3 is built from 14 residues. Germline CDR1 is SEHNR and CDR2 is FQNEAQ (reference sequence). The germline V and J ends were trimmed by 5 bases and 5 bases, with 13 bases remaining between them. CDR3 in DNA: TGTGCCAGCAGCCGACAGGTACTAAACAATGAGCAGTTCTTC. It translates to CASSRQVLNNEQFF.

The rearrangement joins TRBV18 to TRBJ1-5; 7 nucleotides line up with TRBD1. CDR3 length equals 16 residues. Germline loops: CDR1 KGHSH, CDR2 LQKENI. The junction had 4 bases not matched to a gene; V was cut back by 1 base and J by 1 base. The CDR3 loop is CASSPRVRGSNQPQHF. The CDR3 DNA follows: TGTGCCAGCTCACCACGGGTCAGGGGGAGCAATCAGCCCCAGCATTTT.

The rearrangement uses TRBV15 and TRBJ2-5; 7 nucleotides line up with TRBD2. V gave up 1 base and J gave up 5 bases; unmatched junction bases: 13. The CDR3 is made up of 17 amino acids. Germline V gene sequence: CDR1 LNHNV, CDR2 YYDKDF (reference sequence). The CDR3 loop reads CATSRGFGSGRDETQYF. The CDR3, as DNA: TGTGCCACCAGCAGAGGTTTCGGAAGTGGGAGGGACGAGACCCAGTACTTC.